This T cell receptor beta chain was found in a study of blood T cell repertoires in COVID-19. Study-wide context: T cells, B-cell-depleted T cells, or PBMCs provided the cDNA or gDNA that served as material.

The CDR3 is made up of 13 amino acids. Germline CDR1 LNHDA, CDR2 SQIVND (reference sequence). V lost 5 bases and J lost 5, with 11 bases in between. The data were produced by immunoSEQ multiplex PCR, yet TCRdb's version contains in-frame clones alone and is incomplete. The data show fewer than 90,000 clones, about nine tenths seen once. This clone was detected only once. The receptor was isolated from a man in his 60s with acute or convalescent COVID-19. Source material: peripheral blood. This chain connects TRBV19 to TRBJ2-3, with D perhaps TRBD1 (5 bases). CDR3 loop: CASSVIGEDTQYF. CDR3 DNA: TGTGCCAGTAGTGTCATAGGGGAAGATACGCAGTATTTT.